This is a list of T cell receptor beta chains from one sample in a study of blood T cell repertoires in COVID-19. The data were produced by immunoSEQ multiplex PCR, yet TCRdb's version contains in-frame clones alone and is incomplete. This sample yields approximately 250,000 clones, of which about 82% are seen a single time; approximately 9.1% belongs to the top ten. The sequenced sample consisted of PBMCs or T cells enriched from blood (not recorded which). The receptors come from a woman in her forties or fifties with acute COVID-19. CDR3s include the opening cysteine and the closing phenylalanine or tryptophan. The order of the fields is J gene, V gene, CDR3 length, D gene, clone size, CDR3 DNA, CDR3 protein. The D gene is left open where the match is weak. Clone size is stated in some rows and not others, as once, few, many or a class when expanded.

TRBJ2-1 TRBV30 15 TRBD2 - TGTGCCTGGAGTGAACTAGCGGGGTTCTACAATGAGCAGTTCTTC CAWSELAGFYNEQFF
TRBJ1-2 TRBV13 15 - - TGTGCCAGCAGCCCTCGGTCCTCCCGAGGGTATGGCTACACCTTC CASSPRSSRGYGYTF
TRBJ2-1 TRBV2 15 TRBD2 - TGTGCCAGCATCGGTGGGGCTAGCGGGGAAAATGAGCAGTTCTTC CASIGGASGENEQFF
TRBJ2-5 TRBV18 14 TRBD1 - TGTGCCAGCTCACCTGGGACAGGGCAAGAGACCCAGTACTTC CASSPGTGQETQYF
TRBJ1-4 TRBV4-3 17 - once TGCGCCAGCAGCCTCCTTCGGACAGATGCAACTAATGAAAAACTGTTTTTT CASSLLRTDATNEKLFF
TRBJ1-1 TRBV12-5 14 - - TGTGCTAGTGGTAAGGGGTTTGGGAACACTGAAGCTTTCTTT CASGKGFGNTEAFF
TRBJ1-1 TRBV4-1 14 - - TGCGCCAGCAGCCAAGTTTCTGTCGACACTGAAGCTTTCTTT CASSQVSVDTEAFF
TRBJ1-6 TRBV18 16 - - TGTGCCAGCTCAACATACCAGGGGTCCCATAATTCACCCCTCCACTTT CASSTYQGSHNSPLHF
TRBJ1-2 TRBV5-1 14 - - TGCGCCAGCAGCTTGGCAGGGGACGCCCTGGGCTACACCTTC CASSLAGDALGYTF
TRBJ1-4 TRBV30 16 - - TGTGCCTGGAGTGAAGGGGAGGGGCCCCGAGCAGAAAAACTGTTTTTT CAWSEGEGPRAEKLFF
TRBJ2-3 TRBV10-1 15 TRBD2 - TGCGCCAGCAGCTCGGGACTAGCGGGTGCAGATACGCAGTATTTT CASSSGLAGADTQYF
TRBJ1-1 TRBV7-2 14 - - TGTGCCAGCAGCTTCCTTGAGCAGAACACTGAAGCTTTCTTT CASSFLEQNTEAFF
TRBJ1-1 TRBV30 15 - - TGTGCCTGGAGTGTATGGAGGGGGGGGAACACTGAAGCTTTCTTT CAWSVWRGGNTEAFF
TRBJ1-6 TRBV4-1 20 - few TGCGCCAGCAGCCCTTTTTTCCAGGCAGGTTCAAGCTCCTATAATTCACCCCTCCACTTT CASSPFFQAGSSSYNSPLHF
TRBJ2-2 TRBV9 16 TRBD2 - TGTGCCAGCAGCGTAGGAGGCGGGGGGATTACCGGGGAGCTGTTTTTT CASSVGGGGITGELFF
TRBJ2-1 TRBV6-5 15 - - TGTGCCAGCAGTTACCAATTTTCGGGGGAAGGGGAGCAGTTCTTC CASSYQFSGEGEQFF
TRBJ2-1 TRBV10-2 15 TRBD2 - TGCGCCAGCAGTGTGATTCTAGCGGGGGGGTTTGAGCAGTTCTTC CASSVILAGGFEQFF
TRBJ2-5 TRBV7-9 14 - - TGTGCCAGCAGCTTCACCAGGGGTGAAGAGACCCAGTACTTC CASSFTRGEETQYF
TRBJ2-5 TRBV7-2 13 - - TGTGCCAGCGGCAACCTGAGGCGAGAGACCCAGTACTTC CASGNLRRETQYF
TRBJ2-3 TRBV9 15 - once TGTGCCAGCAGCCTTCGCTCTACTAGCACAGATACGCAGTATTTT CASSLRSTSTDTQYF
TRBJ2-3 TRBV15 15 TRBD2 - TGTGCCACCAGCCCGACGGGGGGGAGCACAGATACGCAGTATTTT CATSPTGGSTDTQYF
TRBJ1-1 TRBV30 14 - - TGTGCCTGGAGCCCTAGGGGGAGGAACACTGAAGCTTTCTTT CAWSPRGRNTEAFF
TRBJ1-2 TRBV30 14 - - TGTGCCTGGAGAGGAGACAGTCAAGTCTATGGCTACACCTTC CAWRGDSQVYGYTF
TRBJ1-1 TRBV6-5 12 - - TGTGCCAGCAGCACAGTTGGCACTGAAGCTTTCTTT CASSTVGTEAFF
TRBJ1-4 TRBV7-9 16 TRBD1 - TGTGCCAGCAGCTGGTTAATCGACAGGGCGGATGAAAAACTGTTTTTT CASSWLIDRADEKLFF
TRBJ1-5 TRBV6-1 13 - - TGTGCCAGCAGTGAATTCCCCTCAGGGACACAGCATTTT CASSEFPSGTQHF
TRBJ1-2 TRBV7-2 13 - - TGTGCCAGCAGCTTAGATGTGGGGCGAGGCTACACCTTC CASSLDVGRGYTF
TRBJ1-2 TRBV10-1 12 TRBD1 - TGCGCCAGCTCCGGGACAGAGGATGGCTACACCTTC CASSGTEDGYTF
TRBJ2-7 TRBV4-3 16 - few TGCGCCAGCAGCCAAGACAGGGGTCCGGGAATAGGGGAGCAGTACTTC CASSQDRGPGIGEQYF